This record covers a single T cell receptor beta chain. Per individual sample, total RNA of at least 5.5 micrograms was extracted. The data derive from a study of blood T cells in healthy people across ages. The CDR3 totals 14 residues. Germline V lookup: CDR1 SGHTA, CDR2 FQGNSA. Trimming shortened V by 1 base and J by 6 bases, and 10 bases separated the two germline ends. A second about 7 to 11 cycle PCR used barcoded and J-beta primers. Every sample gave at least 2.5 million paired-end reads containing CDR3. TCRdb analysed the 5' RACE reads with MiXCR anew, one entry per CDR3 protein. The sample records fewer than 800,000 distinct CDR3 sequences, around half being singletons.

The rearrangement joins TRBV7-2 to TRBJ1-5, with D unresolved. The sample was blood. This TCR derives from a woman aged 55 to 70 in good health. The CDR3 reads CASSLDFYGQPQHF. Here the CDR3 DNA reads TGTGCCAGCAGCTTAGACTTCTACGGTCAGCCCCAGCATTTT.